This T cell receptor beta chain was sequenced during a study of TIL therapy for anti-PD-1-resistant metastatic lung cancer listed by TCRdb under 2021. At the level of the whole study: Tumors were harvested before any PD-1/PD-L1 blockade; patients then received nivolumab, and those progressing received lymphodepletion, expanded TIL infusion and IL-2. T cell receptor beta sequencing of tumor and peripheral blood served to follow clonotypes across the tumor, the expanded TIL product, and serial blood samples. A median non-synonymous tumor mutation burden of roughly 1.4 mutations per megabase was determined across the cohort by whole-exome sequencing. The cohort was composed predominantly of lung adenocarcinoma, with a handful of EGFR-mutant and two ALK-rearranged tumors included, and half of patients were identified as current or former smokers. Enrolled patients had a median age of around 51 years (range 38-75) and a median tumor PD-L1 proportion score of 4.5% to 6.5%.

General study outcomes and caveats: Infused TIL clonotypes partially replaced the baseline peripheral repertoire then decayed over months, with no apparent association between persistence and response. The cohort was highly selected, with more treatment-naive, never-smoker and oncogene-addicted patients than typical, limiting generalizability. The study protocol defined all tumor marker inferences as exploratory.

Notes on this clone: The clone's antigen remains unknown. Base qualities are not at hand, and no much larger clone is one base apart.

The junction shows trimming of 5 bases on V and 1 base on J, plus 6 bases between the germline ends. The CDR3 has 13 amino acids, counting the end cysteine and phenylalanine. Just the 39-base CDR3 DNA is kept, in frame starting at base 1. For CDR1 and CDR2, the germline V gene lists SGHVS and FNYEAQ. TCR beta CDR3 regions were amplified from genomic DNA with the immunoSEQ v3 hsTCRB kit using bias-controlled multiplex PCR. TCR libraries were sequenced on an Illumina NextSeq 500 to some 2.2 million read pairs for survey level or roughly 4.5-6 million for deep level. The paper's processing steps were these. The immunoSEQ Analyzer software assigned V, D and J genes, filtered out non-productive sequences, and reported clonality. Repertoires of infused TIL and blood were compared using productive Simpson clonality and the Morisita overlap index of productive TRB rearrangements. For each clone in blood, the absolute clonotype count was estimated by multiplying the lymphocyte count by the CD3+ fraction and by the clone's productive frequency. Sourced from immuneACCESS, this table was stored by TCRdb with only in-frame sequences that have V and J called. A share of the clones is absent; for the studies checked, an unresolved V gene accounts for under half, and the remainder has no known explanation. The V and J calls and clone size are taken from that table; D and trimming were inferred from the DNA. The sample table records 55,000 to 65,000 clones; around 63% of these occur just once. 6% to 8.5% of the sample is taken by the ten largest.

In light of the paper, this sample's time point label describes: pre-treatment sample, taken before nivolumab and TIL therapy. A phase I trial run at two centers enrolled adults with stage 4 NSCLC between October 2017 and 2020. The samples were obtained from a phase I trial that was single-arm and open-label and tested tumor-infiltrating lymphocyte therapy combined with nivolumab in advanced non-small cell lung cancer. Blood mononuclear cells were isolated from EDTA tubes by Ficoll gradient and were snap-frozen as pellets, and DNA was extracted with a Qiagen mini-prep kit. The specimen was blood, collected at baseline. Rearrangement joined TRBV7-6 to TRBJ2-1; no confident D gene assignment can be made. The TCR was taken from a person between 30 and 80 years old with non-small cell lung cancer. CDR3 reads: CASSPSSYNEQFF. The DNA sequence follows: TGTGCCAGCAGCCCCTCATCCTACAATGAGCAGTTCTTC. Joined to the reference TRBV7-6 and TRBJ2-1 proteins, this CDR3 gives the full variable domain: GAGVSQSPRYKVTKRGQDVALRCDPISGHVSLYWYRQALGQGPEFLTYFNYEAQQDKSGLPNDRFSAERPEGSISTLTIQRTEQRDSAMYRCASSPSSYNEQFFGPGTRLTVL.